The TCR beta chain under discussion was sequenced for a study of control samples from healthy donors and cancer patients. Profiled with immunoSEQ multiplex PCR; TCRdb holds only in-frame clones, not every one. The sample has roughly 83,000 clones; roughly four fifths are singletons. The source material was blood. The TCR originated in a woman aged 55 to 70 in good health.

The CDR3 DNA reads as TGTGCCAGCAGTCGCAGGGTAGCGGGGCAGTATTTT. Amino acid sequence: CASSRRVAGQYF. The rearrangement uses TRBV12-3 or TRBV12-4 and TRBJ2-3; TRBD2 agrees at 7 bases. The CDR3 covers 12 residues. J was trimmed by 11 bases and V by 5 bases; bases with no gene match: 7.